This is a list of T cell receptor beta chains from one sample in a study of CD8+ T cells in alopecia areata. Profiled with immunoSEQ multiplex PCR; TCRdb holds only in-frame clones, not every one. Of about 190,000 clones in the sample, 50% to 70% were seen once. Sequencing used CD4+ T cells sorted from blood, obtained at week 0. These receptors originate from a human donor with alopecia areata. CDR3s include the opening cysteine and the closing phenylalanine or tryptophan. D genes are given only for firm matches. Some rows have no size entry. The others give once, few or many, or a class for an expanded clone.

j_call,v_call,d_call,clone_size,cdr3_nt,cdr3_aa
TRBJ2-5,TRBV4-2,-,-,TGTGCCAGCAGCCAAGATCGTAAGGGGCGAGAGACCCAGTACTTC,CASSQDRKGRETQYF
TRBJ1-1,TRBV5-6,-,few,TGTGCCAGCTCCCCCTCCTTTGGAGGCGAATGGGGGCTTAGCTCTGAAGCTTTCTTT,CASSPSFGGEWGLSSEAFF
TRBJ1-5,TRBV27,TRBD1,-,TGTGCCAGCAGTTTAAGCGGGACAGGGGATCAGCCCCAGCATTTT,CASSLSGTGDQPQHF
TRBJ1-2,TRBV4-2,TRBD1,-,TGTGCCAGCAGCCAAGATCAGGGGGACTATGGCTACACCTTC,CASSQDQGDYGYTF
TRBJ2-5,TRBV25-1,-,-,TGTGCCAGCAGTGAATACAGGGTCCAAGAGACCCAGTACTTC,CASSEYRVQETQYF
TRBJ1-5,TRBV6-5,-,-,TGTGCCAGCAGGCCCATGTGGGGGGGTGATCAGCCCCAGCATTTT,CASRPMWGGDQPQHF
TRBJ2-3,TRBV5-1,TRBD2,-,TGCGCCAGCAGCTGGGGTAGCGGGTCTAGCACAGATACGCAGTATTTT,CASSWGSGSSTDTQYF
TRBJ1-1,TRBV29-1,-,-,TGCTTGGGAGCTTGGGGCACTGAAGCTTTCTTT,CLGAWGTEAFF
TRBJ1-1,TRBV29-1,TRBD1,few,TGCAGCGTTGAACCAGGAGACAGGGCCTCTGAAGCTTTCTTT,CSVEPGDRASEAFF
TRBJ2-7,TRBV6-1,-,-,TGTGCCAGCAGTGGTTTTGGAGGTAGCTCCTACGAGCAGTACTTC,CASSGFGGSSYEQYF
TRBJ1-2,TRBV30,-,-,TGTGCCTGGAGTGGTGGAAGCTATGGCTACACCTTC,CAWSGGSYGYTF
TRBJ2-5,TRBV2,TRBD2,-,TGTGCCAGCAGTGTCCAGCGGGGGGGCCAAGAGACCCAGTACTTC,CASSVQRGGQETQYF
TRBJ1-1,TRBV7-2,-,-,TGTGCCAGCAGCTTAGTCGCACAAATGAACACTGAAGCTTTCTTT,CASSLVAQMNTEAFF
TRBJ2-7,TRBV9,TRBD2,-,TGTGCCAGCAGCGGCGGGACTAGCGGACCCTACGAGCAGTACTTC,CASSGGTSGPYEQYF
TRBJ2-1,TRBV10-2,TRBD2,-,TGCGCCAGCAGTGAGTCGTCAGTGACTAGCGGGGGGAACTACAATGAGCAGTTCTTC,CASSESSVTSGGNYNEQFF
TRBJ1-1,TRBV30,-,-,TGTGCCTGGAGTTCCCCCGGGAGACTAAGCCCAGGGACTGAAGCTTTCTTT,CAWSSPGRLSPGTEAFF
TRBJ1-1,TRBV5-6,-,-,TGTGCCAGCAGCTTGGCCCCGGGAGCAATTAACACTGAAGCTTTCTTT,CASSLAPGAINTEAFF
TRBJ2-2,TRBV5-1,-,-,TGCGCCAGCAGCTTGGACAGGGCGACCGGGGAGCTGTTTTTT,CASSLDRATGELFF
TRBJ2-2,TRBV30,-,-,TGTGCCTGGAGTGCAGGGACCCCCGGGGGAAGGGAGCTGTTTTTT,CAWSAGTPGGRELFF
TRBJ2-1,TRBV5-1,TRBD2,once,TGCGCCAGCGGAAGTCTAGCGGGAGATAACAATGAGCAGTTCTTC,CASGSLAGDNNEQFF
TRBJ2-7,TRBV5-1,-,-,TGCGCCAGCAGCTTGGCCGTTTTCGAGGAGCAGTACTTC,CASSLAVFEEQYF
TRBJ2-3,TRBV5-1,TRBD2,-,TGCGCCAGCAGCTTAAAGGCGGGGGGACCCACAGATACGCAGTATTTT,CASSLKAGGPTDTQYF
TRBJ2-5,TRBV4-1,TRBD2,-,TGCGCCAGCAGCCAAGGACTAGCGGGGGGGGAGACCCAGTACTTC,CASSQGLAGGETQYF
TRBJ2-3,TRBV29-1,-,-,TGCAGCGTAGCCGCCGGTTTGGATACGCAGTATTTT,CSVAAGLDTQYF